The text below deals with one TCR beta chain. The data were produced by immunoSEQ multiplex PCR, yet TCRdb's version contains in-frame clones alone and is incomplete. The sample consists of about 36,000 clones, around 82% of them appearing once. This sample is drawn from a study of OX40 agonist ivuxolimab in advanced cancers. Germline-derived CDR1 and CDR2 are LGHNA and YNFKEQ. CDR3 length: 18 residues. The clonotype was recovered from an adult with an advanced solid tumor such as melanoma, head and neck, liver or kidney cancer. The input for sequencing was CD4+ or CD8+ T cells sorted from blood, taken in a trial of the OX40 agonist ivuxolimab. J is TRBJ2-5 and V is TRBV4-2, with a tentative D call TRBD1 (6 bases). The end of the DNA is better explained by TRBJ2-7, so the J call may be wrong. The CDR3 reads CASSQTAPGQDTVYEQYF. The CDR3 coding sequence is TGTGCCAGCAGCCAAACCGCCCCGGGACAAGATACCGTCTACGAGCAGTACTTC.